This T cell receptor beta chain derives from a study of technical replicates of blood from a few donors. Germline-derived CDR1 and CDR2 are SGDLS and YYNGEE. Trimming shortened V by 0 bases and J by 8 bases, and 20 bases separated the two germline ends. The CDR3 is 16 amino acids. Produced via immunoSEQ multiplex PCR; TCRdb's table is partial and in-frame only. The sample lists tens of thousands of clones; nearly 96% were seen once. Sequenced input: T cells isolated from PBMCs. The source is a human donor in good health. V is TRBV9 and J is TRBJ1-2, with a weak D call TRBD1 (5 bases). Written as DNA, the CDR3 is TGTGCCAGCAGCGTAGACCCATCACAGGTCCTGGGGGGCTACACCTTC. Its translation is CASSVDPSQVLGGYTF.